Below, one T cell receptor beta chain is given with its context. Antigen: not known. This record belongs to a study of CD8+ T cells in alopecia areata. Study-wide findings and caveats: Clonality was higher in lesional than normal scalp, especially in alopecia totalis/universalis. Scalp samples also yield sequences from resident alphabeta T cells of normal skin.

The CDR3 length is 14 residues. CDR1 MNHEY and CDR2 SMNVEV come from the germline V gene (reference sequence). Losses at the gene ends were 8 bases for V and 4 bases for J; bases not matched to a gene: 9. Sequencing templates came from extracted RNA that was reverse transcribed into cDNA. The protocol was immunoSEQ multiplex PCR, while the TCRdb copy is restricted to in-frame clones and leaves out a portion. The sample records 150,000 or so clones, about 54% being singletons. Cell sorting was applied to PBMCs, and CD4+ and CD8+ T cells were collected. This chain joins TRBV27 and TRBJ1-2, with 8 bases lining up with TRBD1. Sequencing was performed on CD4+ T cells sorted from blood. The clonotype was recovered from a human donor in good health. CDR3 DNA: TGTGCCAGCGGGCCGGACAGGGCGGCCTATGGCTACACCTTC. The encoded protein is CASGPDRAAYGYTF.